This T cell receptor (beta chain) was recorded in a study of T cell changes during pregnancy in multiple sclerosis. CDR3 size: 16 residues. The germline gives CDR1 MNHNS, CDR2 SASEGT. With 2 bases clipped from V and 2 bases from J, the junction kept 2 bases outside the gene matches. Generated by immunoSEQ multiplex PCR, the TCRdb table keeps only in-frame clones and is missing some. Of 35,000 to 55,000 clones listed, 93% were seen once; the top ten hold roughly 4.3%. Note on this clone: The sample contains more than one DNA sequence encoding this CDR3.

V is TRBV6-1 and J is TRBJ1-5, with 11 bases lining up with TRBD1. Material: CD8+ T cells from peripheral blood mononuclear cells, obtained after pregnancy. The TCR sequence derives from a female donor with multiple sclerosis, enrolled in a pregnancy study. This chain's CDR3 is CASSERDRGGNQPQHF. The CDR3 DNA reads TGTGCCAGCAGTGAACGGGACAGGGGGGGCAATCAGCCCCAGCATTTT.